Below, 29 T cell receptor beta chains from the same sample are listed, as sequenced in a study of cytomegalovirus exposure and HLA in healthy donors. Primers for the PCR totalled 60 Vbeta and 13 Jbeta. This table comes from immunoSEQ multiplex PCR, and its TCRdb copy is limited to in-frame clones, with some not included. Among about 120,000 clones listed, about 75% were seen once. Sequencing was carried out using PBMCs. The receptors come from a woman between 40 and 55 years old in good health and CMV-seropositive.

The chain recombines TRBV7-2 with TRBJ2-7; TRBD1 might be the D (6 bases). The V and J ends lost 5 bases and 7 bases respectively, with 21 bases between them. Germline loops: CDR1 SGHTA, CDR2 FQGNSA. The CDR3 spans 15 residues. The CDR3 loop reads CASSREQGPLAEQYF. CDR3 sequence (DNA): TGTGCCAGCAGCCGCGAACAGGGCCCATTGGCGGAGCAGTACTTC.

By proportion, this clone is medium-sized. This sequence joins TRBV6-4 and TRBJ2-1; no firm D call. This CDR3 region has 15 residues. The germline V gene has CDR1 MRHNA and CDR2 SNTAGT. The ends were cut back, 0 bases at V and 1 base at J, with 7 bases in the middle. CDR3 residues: CASSDSDGSYNEQFF. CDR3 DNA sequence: TGTGCCAGCAGTGACTCTGACGGGTCCTACAATGAGCAGTTCTTC.

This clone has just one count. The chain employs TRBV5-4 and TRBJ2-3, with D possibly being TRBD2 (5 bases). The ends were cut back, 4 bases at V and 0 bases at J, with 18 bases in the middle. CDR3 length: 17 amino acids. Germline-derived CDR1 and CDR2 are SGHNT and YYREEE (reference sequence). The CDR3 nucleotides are TGTGCCAGCAGCGGCTATACTAGAACGGACAGCACAGATACGCAGTATTTT. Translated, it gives CASSGYTRTDSTDTQYF.

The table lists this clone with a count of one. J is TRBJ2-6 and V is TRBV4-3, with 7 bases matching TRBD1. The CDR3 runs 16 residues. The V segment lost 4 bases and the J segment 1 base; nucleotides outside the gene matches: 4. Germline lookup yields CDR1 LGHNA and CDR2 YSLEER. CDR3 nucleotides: TGCGCCAGCAGCCCCTCGACAGGGTCTGGGGCCAACGTCCTGACTTTC. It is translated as CASSPSTGSGANVLTF.

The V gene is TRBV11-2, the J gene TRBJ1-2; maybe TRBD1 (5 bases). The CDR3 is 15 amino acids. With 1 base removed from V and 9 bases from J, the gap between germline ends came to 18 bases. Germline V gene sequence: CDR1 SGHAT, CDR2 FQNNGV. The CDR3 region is CASSLVSGGSHSYTF. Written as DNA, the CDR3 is TGTGCCAGCAGCTTAGTCTCGGGGGGGAGCCACAGCTACACCTTC.

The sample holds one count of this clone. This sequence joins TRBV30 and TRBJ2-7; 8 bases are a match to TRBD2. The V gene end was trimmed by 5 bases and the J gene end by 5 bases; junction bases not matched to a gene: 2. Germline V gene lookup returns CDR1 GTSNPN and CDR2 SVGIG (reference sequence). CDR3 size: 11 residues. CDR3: CAWATSDEQYF. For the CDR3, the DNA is TGTGCCTGGGCGACTAGCGACGAGCAGTACTTC.

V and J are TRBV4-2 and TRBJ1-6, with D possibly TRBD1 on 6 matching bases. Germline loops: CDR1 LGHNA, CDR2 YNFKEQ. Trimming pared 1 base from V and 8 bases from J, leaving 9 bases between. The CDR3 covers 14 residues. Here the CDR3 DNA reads TGTGCCAGCAGCCAAGGAGGGGGAGATTCACCCCTCCACTTT. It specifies CASSQGGGDSPLHF.

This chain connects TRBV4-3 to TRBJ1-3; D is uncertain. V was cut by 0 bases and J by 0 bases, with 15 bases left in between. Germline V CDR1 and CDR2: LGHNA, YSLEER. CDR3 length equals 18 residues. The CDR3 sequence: CASSQERGTADSGNTIYF. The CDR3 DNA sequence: TGCGCCAGCAGCCAAGAAAGAGGAACGGCCGACTCTGGAAACACCATATATTTT.

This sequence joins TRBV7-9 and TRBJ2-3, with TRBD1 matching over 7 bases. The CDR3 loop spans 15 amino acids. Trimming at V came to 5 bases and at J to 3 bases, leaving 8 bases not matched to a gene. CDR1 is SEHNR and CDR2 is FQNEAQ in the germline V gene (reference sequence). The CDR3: CASSPQGSQTDTQYF. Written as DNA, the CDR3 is TGTGCCAGCAGCCCACAGGGGTCTCAGACAGATACGCAGTATTTT.

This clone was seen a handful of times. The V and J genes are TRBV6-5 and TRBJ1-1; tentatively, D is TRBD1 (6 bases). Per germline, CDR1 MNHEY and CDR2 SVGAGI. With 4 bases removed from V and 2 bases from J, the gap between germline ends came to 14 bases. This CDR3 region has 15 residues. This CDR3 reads CASSSIQGFNTEAFF. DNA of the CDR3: TGTGCCAGCAGTTCGATACAGGGATTCAACACTGAAGCTTTCTTT.

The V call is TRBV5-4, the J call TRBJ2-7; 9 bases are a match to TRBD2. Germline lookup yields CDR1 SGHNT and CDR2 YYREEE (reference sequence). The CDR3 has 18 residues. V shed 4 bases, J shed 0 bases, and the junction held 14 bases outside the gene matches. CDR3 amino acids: CASSRGGGRAPSSYEQYF. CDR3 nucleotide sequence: TGTGCCAGCAGCCGAGGTGGCGGGAGGGCCCCGAGCTCCTACGAGCAGTACTTC.

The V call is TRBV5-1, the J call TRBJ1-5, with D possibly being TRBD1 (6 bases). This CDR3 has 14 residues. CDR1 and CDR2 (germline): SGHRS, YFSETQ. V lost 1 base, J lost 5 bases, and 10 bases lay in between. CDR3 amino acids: CASSLSSGDQPQHF. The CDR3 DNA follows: TGCGCCAGCAGCTTGTCGTCAGGGGATCAGCCCCAGCATTTT.

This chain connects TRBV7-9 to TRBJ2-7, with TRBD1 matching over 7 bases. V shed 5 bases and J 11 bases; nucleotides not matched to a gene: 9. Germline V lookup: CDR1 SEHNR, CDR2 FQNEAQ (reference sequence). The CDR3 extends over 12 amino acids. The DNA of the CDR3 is TGTGCCAGCAGCCGGGACAGAGGGTCCGAGTACTTC. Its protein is CASSRDRGSEYF.

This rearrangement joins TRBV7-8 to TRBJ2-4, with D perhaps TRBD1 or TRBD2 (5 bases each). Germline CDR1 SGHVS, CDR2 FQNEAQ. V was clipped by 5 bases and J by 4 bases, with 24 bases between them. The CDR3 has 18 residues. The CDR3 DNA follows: TGTGCCAGCAGCCTAGGAGGTCCATTCGGACAACTAAAAAACATTCAGTACTTC. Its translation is CASSLGGPFGQLKNIQYF.

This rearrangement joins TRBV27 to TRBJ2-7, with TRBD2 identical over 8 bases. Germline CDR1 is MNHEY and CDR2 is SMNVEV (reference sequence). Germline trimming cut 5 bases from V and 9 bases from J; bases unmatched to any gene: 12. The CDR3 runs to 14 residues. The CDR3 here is CASSPSTGGPWQYF. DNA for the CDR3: TGTGCCAGCAGTCCCTCAACGGGAGGGCCTTGGCAGTACTTC.

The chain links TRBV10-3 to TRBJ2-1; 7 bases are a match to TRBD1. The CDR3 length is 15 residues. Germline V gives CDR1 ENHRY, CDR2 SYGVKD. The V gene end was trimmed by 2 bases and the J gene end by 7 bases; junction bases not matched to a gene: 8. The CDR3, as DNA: TGTGCCATCAGTGAGAGACAGGGTAATTTGAATGAGCAGTTCTTC. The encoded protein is CAISERQGNLNEQFF.

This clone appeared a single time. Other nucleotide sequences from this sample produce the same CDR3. The CDR3 spells CASSPGGYEQYF. As DNA, the CDR3 is TGTGCCAGCTCCCCGGGAGGTTACGAGCAGTACTTC. This chain links TRBV6-5 with TRBJ2-7, with 7 bases fitting TRBD2. Unmatched junction bases numbered 5, after V lost 8 bases and J lost 4 bases. Germline V gene lookup returns CDR1 MNHEY and CDR2 SVGAGI. The CDR3 runs 12 residues.

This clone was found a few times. CDR3 coding DNA: TGTGCCAGCAGCCAAGACAGGGGAGCCGAGCAGTACTTC. This translates into CASSQDRGAEQYF. The chain is built from TRBV14 and TRBJ2-7, with D possibly matching TRBD1 (6 bases). Trimming removed 0 bases from V and 6 bases from J, with 9 bases in between. The germline V gene encodes CDR1 SGHDN and CDR2 FVKESK. The CDR3 is 13 amino acids.

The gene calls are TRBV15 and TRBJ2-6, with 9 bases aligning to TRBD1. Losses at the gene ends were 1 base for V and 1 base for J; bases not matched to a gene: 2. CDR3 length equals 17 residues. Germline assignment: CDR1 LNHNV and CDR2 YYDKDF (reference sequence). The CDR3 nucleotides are TGTGCCACCAGCAGAGCCGGACAGGGGTCTGGGGCCAACGTCCTGACTTTC. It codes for CATSRAGQGSGANVLTF.

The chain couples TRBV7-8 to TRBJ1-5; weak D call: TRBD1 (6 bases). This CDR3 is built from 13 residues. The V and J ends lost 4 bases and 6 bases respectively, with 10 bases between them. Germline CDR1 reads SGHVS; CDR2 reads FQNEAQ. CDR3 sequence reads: CASSSRGTQPQHF. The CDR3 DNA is TGTGCCAGCAGCTCCAGGGGTACTCAGCCCCAGCATTTT.

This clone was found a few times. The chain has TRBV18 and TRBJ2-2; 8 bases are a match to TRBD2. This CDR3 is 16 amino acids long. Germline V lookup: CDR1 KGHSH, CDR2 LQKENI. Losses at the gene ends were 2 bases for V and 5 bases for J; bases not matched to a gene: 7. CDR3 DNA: TGTGCCAGCTCACCAAAGCTAGGACTAGCTACCGGGGAGCTGTTTTTT. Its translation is CASSPKLGLATGELFF.

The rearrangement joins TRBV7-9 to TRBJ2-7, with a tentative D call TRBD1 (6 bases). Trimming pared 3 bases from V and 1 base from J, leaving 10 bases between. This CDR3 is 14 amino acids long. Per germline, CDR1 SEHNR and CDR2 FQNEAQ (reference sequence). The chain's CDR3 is CASSLTGVSYEQYF. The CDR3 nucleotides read TGTGCCAGCAGCTTGACAGGTGTTTCCTACGAGCAGTACTTC. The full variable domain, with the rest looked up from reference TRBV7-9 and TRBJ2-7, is DTGVSQNPRHKITKRGQNVTFRCDPISEHNRLYWYRQTLGQGPEFLTYFQNEAQLEKSRLLSDRFSAERPKGSFSTLEIQRTEQGDSAMYLCASSLTGVSYEQYFGPGTRLTVT.

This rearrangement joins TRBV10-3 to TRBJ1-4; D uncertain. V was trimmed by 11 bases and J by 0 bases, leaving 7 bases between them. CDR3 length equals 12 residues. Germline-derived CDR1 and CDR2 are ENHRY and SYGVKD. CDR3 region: CAAGATNEKLFF. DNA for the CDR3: TGTGCCGCAGGTGCAACTAATGAAAAACTGTTTTTT.

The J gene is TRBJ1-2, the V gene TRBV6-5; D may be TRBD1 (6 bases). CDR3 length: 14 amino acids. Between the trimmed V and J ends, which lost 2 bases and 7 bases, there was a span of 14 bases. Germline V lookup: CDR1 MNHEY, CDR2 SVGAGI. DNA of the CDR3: TGTGCCAGCAGTTACCGGCACAGGGATGGTGGCTACACCTTC. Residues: CASSYRHRDGGYTF.

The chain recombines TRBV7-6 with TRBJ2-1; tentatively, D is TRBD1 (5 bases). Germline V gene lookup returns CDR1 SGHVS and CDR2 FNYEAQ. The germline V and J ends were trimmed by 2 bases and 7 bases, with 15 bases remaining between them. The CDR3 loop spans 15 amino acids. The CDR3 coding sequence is TGTGCCAGCAGCTTACTTGGGGCCTCTGGGAATGAGCAGTTCTTC. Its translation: CASSLLGASGNEQFF.

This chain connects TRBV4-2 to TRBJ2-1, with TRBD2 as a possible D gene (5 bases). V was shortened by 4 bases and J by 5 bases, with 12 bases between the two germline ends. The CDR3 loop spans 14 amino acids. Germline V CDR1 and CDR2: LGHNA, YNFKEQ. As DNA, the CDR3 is TGTGCCAGCAGCCCCGCCAGCGGTCACAATGAGCAGTTCTTC. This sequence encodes CASSPASGHNEQFF.

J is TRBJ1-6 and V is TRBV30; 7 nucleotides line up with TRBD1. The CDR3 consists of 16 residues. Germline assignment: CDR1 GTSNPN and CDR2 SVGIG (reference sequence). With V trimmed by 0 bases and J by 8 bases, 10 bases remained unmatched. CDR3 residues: CAWSVQMGQRHSPLHF. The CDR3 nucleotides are TGTGCCTGGAGTGTACAAATGGGACAGAGACATTCACCCCTCCACTTT.

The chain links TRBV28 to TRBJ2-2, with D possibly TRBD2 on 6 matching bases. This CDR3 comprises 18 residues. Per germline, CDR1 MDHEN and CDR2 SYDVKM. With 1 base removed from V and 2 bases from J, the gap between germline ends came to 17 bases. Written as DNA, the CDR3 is TGTGCCAGCAGTTTATCTCCCCTTAGGAGGGGAAACACCGGGGAGCTGTTTTTT. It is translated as CASSLSPLRRGNTGELFF.

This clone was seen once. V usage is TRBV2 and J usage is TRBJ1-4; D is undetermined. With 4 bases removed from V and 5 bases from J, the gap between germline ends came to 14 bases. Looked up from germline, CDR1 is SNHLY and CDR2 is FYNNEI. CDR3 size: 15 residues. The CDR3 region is CASSVGLGGNEKLFF. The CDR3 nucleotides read TGTGCCAGCAGTGTGGGCCTCGGAGGGAATGAAAAACTGTTTTTT.